What follows describes a single T cell receptor beta chain. Germline lookup yields CDR1 DFQATT and CDR2 SNEGSKA (reference sequence). The CDR3 has 13 amino acids. The V end lost 2 bases, the J end lost 8 bases, and 16 bases lay between the germline ends. This sample was taken from a study of identical twins. TCRdb reanalysed the 5' RACE reads using MiXCR and keeps one entry per CDR3 protein. The table includes 700,000 or so distinct CDR3 sequences, under 9% detected once. These sequences were also reported in another study, on yellow fever vaccine responses in identical twins.

The specimen was PBMCs. This TCR derives from a woman between 18 and 29 years old in good health. The chain couples TRBV20-1 to TRBJ2-7; D perhaps matches TRBD1 (5 bases). For the CDR3, the DNA is TGCAGTGCTAGATTCCCAGGGTACCCGAAGCAGTACTTC. As protein: CSARFPGYPKQYF.